This is a list of T cell receptor beta chains from one sample in a study of control samples from healthy donors and cancer patients. Sequencing used immunoSEQ multiplex PCR; TCRdb keeps in-frame clones, though not all of them. The sample lists 60,000 to 80,000 clones, about 90% occurring once. What was sequenced was blood. These receptors were collected from a woman aged 50 to 65 in good health. CDR3s include the opening cysteine and the closing phenylalanine or tryptophan. Each record gives: D gene, V gene, J gene, clone size, CDR3 DNA, CDR3 protein. D genes are given only for firm matches. Where a row states a size, it is once, few, many or the class of an expanded clone; other rows omit it.

d_call: TRBD1
v_call: TRBV28
j_call: TRBJ1-5
clone_size: -
cdr3_nt: TGTGCCAGCAGCCTGACAGGGCTCAATCAGCCCCAGCATTTT
cdr3_aa: CASSLTGLNQPQHF

d_call: -
v_call: TRBV9
j_call: TRBJ2-7
clone_size: -
cdr3_nt: TGTGCCAGCAGCGTAGAGGAGTCGGACGAGCAGTACTTC
cdr3_aa: CASSVEESDEQYF

d_call: -
v_call: TRBV28
j_call: TRBJ1-2
clone_size: once
cdr3_nt: TGTGCCAGCAGGGGTGTGGGGGGCGATGACCTCTATGGCTGCACCTTC
cdr3_aa: CASRGVGGDDLYGCTF

d_call: -
v_call: TRBV7-2
j_call: TRBJ2-3
clone_size: -
cdr3_nt: TGTGCCAGCAGCACCACAAGATTGAGATTCCTCACAGATACGCAGTATTTT
cdr3_aa: CASSTTRLRFLTDTQYF

d_call: -
v_call: TRBV2
j_call: TRBJ1-2
clone_size: once
cdr3_nt: TGTGCCAGCAGGCCCCCGGTTAGGAATGGCTACACCTTC
cdr3_aa: CASRPPVRNGYTF

d_call: -
v_call: TRBV29-1
j_call: TRBJ1-3
clone_size: -
cdr3_nt: TGCAGCGTGAGGGGGGCGGCTAGGGAGTATTTT
cdr3_aa: CSVRGAAREYF

d_call: TRBD2
v_call: TRBV6-5
j_call: TRBJ2-7
clone_size: -
cdr3_nt: TGTGCCAGCAGTTCCTCCTTAGGAGCGGGAAAGTACGAGCAGTACTTC
cdr3_aa: CASSSSLGAGKYEQYF

d_call: -
v_call: TRBV5-6
j_call: TRBJ1-1
clone_size: -
cdr3_nt: TGTGCCAGCAGCTTGATTGGGGGTTTGGCTTTCTTT
cdr3_aa: CASSLIGGLAFF

d_call: -
v_call: TRBV4-1
j_call: TRBJ2-4
clone_size: -
cdr3_nt: TGCGCCAGCAGCCAAGAATTATCCAGACTGGGGGATCAGTACTTC
cdr3_aa: CASSQELSRLGDQYF

d_call: -
v_call: TRBV30
j_call: TRBJ1-2
clone_size: -
cdr3_nt: TGTGCCTGGAGTGTAATCTCGAACTATGGCTACACCTTC
cdr3_aa: CAWSVISNYGYTF

d_call: -
v_call: TRBV28
j_call: TRBJ1-6
clone_size: -
cdr3_nt: TGTGCCAGCAATACAGTGGATTCACCCCTCCACTTT
cdr3_aa: CASNTVDSPLHF

d_call: -
v_call: TRBV3-1/TRBV3-2
j_call: TRBJ2-7
clone_size: -
cdr3_nt: TGTGCCAGCAGCCCTTCGAGCACTAGCACCTCCTACGAGCAGTACTTC
cdr3_aa: CASSPSSTSTSYEQYF

d_call: TRBD1
v_call: TRBV2
j_call: TRBJ2-3
clone_size: -
cdr3_nt: TGTGCCAGCAGAATGACAGGGACGGGCACAGATACGCAGTATTTT
cdr3_aa: CASRMTGTGTDTQYF

d_call: TRBD2
v_call: TRBV10-3
j_call: TRBJ2-4
clone_size: -
cdr3_nt: TGTGCCATCAGTGAGGCAGGAGCGGGAGGGGTAGCCAAAAACATTCAGTACTTC
cdr3_aa: CAISEAGAGGVAKNIQYF

d_call: -
v_call: TRBV11-3
j_call: TRBJ1-5
clone_size: once
cdr3_nt: TGTGCCAGCAGCTTAGTGGAATTCAATCAGCCCCAGCATTTT
cdr3_aa: CASSLVEFNQPQHF

d_call: -
v_call: TRBV5-4
j_call: TRBJ2-7
clone_size: -
cdr3_nt: TGTGCCAGCAGCTTGCGGTCCTCGTACGAGCAGTACTTC
cdr3_aa: CASSLRSSYEQYF